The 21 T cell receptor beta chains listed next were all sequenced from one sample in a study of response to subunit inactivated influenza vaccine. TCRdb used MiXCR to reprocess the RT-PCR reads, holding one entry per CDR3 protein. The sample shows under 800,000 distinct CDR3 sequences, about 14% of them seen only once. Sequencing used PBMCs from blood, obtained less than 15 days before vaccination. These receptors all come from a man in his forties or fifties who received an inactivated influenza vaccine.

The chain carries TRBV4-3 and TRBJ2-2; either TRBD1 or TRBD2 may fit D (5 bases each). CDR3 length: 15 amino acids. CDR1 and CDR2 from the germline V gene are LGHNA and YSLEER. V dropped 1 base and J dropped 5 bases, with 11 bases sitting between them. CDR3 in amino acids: CASSQAPGRTGELFF. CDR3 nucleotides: TGCGCCAGCAGCCAAGCGCCGGGGCGGACCGGGGAGCTGTTTTTT.

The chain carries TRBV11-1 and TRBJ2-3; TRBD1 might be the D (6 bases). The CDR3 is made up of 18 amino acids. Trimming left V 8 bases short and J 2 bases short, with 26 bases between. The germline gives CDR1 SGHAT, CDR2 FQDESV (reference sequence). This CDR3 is CASSGRTGLGPTTDTQYF. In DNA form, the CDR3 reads TGTGCCAGCTCAGGCCGCACAGGGTTAGGTCCAACCACAGATACGCAGTATTTT.

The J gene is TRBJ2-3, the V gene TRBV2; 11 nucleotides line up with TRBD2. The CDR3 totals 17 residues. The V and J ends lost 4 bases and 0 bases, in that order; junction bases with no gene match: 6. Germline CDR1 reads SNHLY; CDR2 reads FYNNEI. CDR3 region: CASSVSLAGVSTDTQYF. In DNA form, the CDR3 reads TGTGCCAGCAGTGTTTCACTAGCGGGGGTTAGCACAGATACGCAGTATTTT.

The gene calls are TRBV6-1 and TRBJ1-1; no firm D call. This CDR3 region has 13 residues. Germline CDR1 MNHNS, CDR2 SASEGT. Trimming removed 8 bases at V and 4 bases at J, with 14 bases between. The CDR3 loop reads CASVLGESTEAFF. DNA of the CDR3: TGTGCCAGCGTATTGGGAGAGAGCACTGAAGCTTTCTTT.

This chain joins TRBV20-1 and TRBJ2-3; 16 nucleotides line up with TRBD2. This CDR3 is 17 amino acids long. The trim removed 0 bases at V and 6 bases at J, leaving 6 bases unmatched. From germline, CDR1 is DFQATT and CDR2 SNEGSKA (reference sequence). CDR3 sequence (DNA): TGCAGTGCTAGAGATCTGGGACTAGCGGGGGGGAAGGATACGCAGTATTTT. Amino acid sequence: CSARDLGLAGGKDTQYF.

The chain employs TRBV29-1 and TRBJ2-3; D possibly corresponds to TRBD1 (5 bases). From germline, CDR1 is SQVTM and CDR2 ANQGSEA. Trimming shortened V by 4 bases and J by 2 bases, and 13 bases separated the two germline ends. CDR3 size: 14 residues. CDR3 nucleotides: TGCAGCGTTGGGGCAGGGCCCGCCACAGATACGCAGTATTTT. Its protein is CSVGAGPATDTQYF.

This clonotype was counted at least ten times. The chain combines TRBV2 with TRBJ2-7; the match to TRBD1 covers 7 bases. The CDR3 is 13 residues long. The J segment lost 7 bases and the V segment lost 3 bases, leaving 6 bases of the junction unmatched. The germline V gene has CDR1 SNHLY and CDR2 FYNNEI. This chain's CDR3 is CASSDGTVREQYF. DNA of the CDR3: TGTGCCAGCAGTGATGGGACAGTAAGAGAGCAGTACTTC.

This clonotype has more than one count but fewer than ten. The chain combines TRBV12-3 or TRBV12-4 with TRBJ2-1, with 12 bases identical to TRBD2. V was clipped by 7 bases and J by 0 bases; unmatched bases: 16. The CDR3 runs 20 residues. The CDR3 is CASKTGFWTSGKSSYNEQFF. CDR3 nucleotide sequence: TGTGCCAGCAAGACAGGGTTCTGGACTAGCGGGAAGAGCTCCTACAATGAGCAGTTCTTC.

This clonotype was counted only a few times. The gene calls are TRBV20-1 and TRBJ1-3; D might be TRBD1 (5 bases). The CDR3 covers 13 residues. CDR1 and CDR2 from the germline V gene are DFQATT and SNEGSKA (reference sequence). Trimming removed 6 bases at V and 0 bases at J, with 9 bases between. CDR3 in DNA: TGCAGTGCCACAGACAGCTCTGGAAACACCATATATTTT. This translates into CSATDSSGNTIYF.

CDR3 nucleotide sequence: TGCAGTGCTAGAGATGGAGCTAGTGTAAATACGCAGTATTTT. It translates to CSARDGASVNTQYF. The rearrangement joins TRBV20-1 to TRBJ2-3; D is unclear. Trimming cost V 0 bases and J 7 bases, with 14 bases left between them. The CDR3 is 14 residues long. Germline V gene data show CDR1 as DFQATT and CDR2 as SNEGSKA (reference sequence).

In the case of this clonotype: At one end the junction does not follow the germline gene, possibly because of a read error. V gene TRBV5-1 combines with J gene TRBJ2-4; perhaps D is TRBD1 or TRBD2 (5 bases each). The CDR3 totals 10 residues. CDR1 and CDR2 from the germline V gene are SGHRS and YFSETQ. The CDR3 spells CASSCGPDRF. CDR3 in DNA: TGCGCCAGCAGCTGCGGGCCTGACAGATTC.

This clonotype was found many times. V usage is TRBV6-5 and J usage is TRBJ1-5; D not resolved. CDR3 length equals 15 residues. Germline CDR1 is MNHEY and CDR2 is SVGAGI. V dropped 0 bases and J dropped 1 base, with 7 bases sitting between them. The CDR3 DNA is TGTGCCAGCAGTTACTCGAGGGCAAGCAATCAGCCCCAGCATTTT. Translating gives CASSYSRASNQPQHF.

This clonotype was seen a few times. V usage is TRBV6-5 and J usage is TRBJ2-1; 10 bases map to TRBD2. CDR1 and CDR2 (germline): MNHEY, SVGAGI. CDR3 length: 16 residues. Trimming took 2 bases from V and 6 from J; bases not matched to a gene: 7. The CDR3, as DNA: TGTGCCAGCAGTTACATAAGCGGGGGGGCTAGCAATGAGCAGTTCTTC. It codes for CASSYISGGASNEQFF.

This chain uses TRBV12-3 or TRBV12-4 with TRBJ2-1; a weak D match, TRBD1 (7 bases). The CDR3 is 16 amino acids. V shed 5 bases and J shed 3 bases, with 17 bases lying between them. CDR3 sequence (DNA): TGTGCCAGCAGTCCGAGGGGGCGGGGAGGCTACAATGAGCAGTTCTTC. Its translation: CASSPRGRGGYNEQFF.

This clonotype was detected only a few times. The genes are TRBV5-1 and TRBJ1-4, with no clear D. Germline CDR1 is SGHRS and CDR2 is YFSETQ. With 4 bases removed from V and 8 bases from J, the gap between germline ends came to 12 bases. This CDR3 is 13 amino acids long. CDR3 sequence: CASSRSVREKLFF. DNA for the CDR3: TGCGCCAGCAGCAGGTCGGTAAGGGAAAAACTGTTTTTT. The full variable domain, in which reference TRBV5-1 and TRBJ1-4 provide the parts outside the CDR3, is KAGVTQTPRYLIKTRGQQVTLSCSPISGHRSVSWYQQTPGQGLQFLFEYFSETQRNKGNFPGRFSGRQFSNSRSEMNVSTLELGDSALYLCASSRSVREKLFFGSGTQLSVL.

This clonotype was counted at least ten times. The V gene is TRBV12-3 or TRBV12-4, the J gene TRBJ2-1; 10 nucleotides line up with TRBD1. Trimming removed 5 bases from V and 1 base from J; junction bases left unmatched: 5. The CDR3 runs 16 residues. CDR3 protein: CASSPTGGGSYNEQFF. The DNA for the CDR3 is TGTGCCAGCAGTCCGACAGGGGGCGGATCCTACAATGAGCAGTTCTTC.

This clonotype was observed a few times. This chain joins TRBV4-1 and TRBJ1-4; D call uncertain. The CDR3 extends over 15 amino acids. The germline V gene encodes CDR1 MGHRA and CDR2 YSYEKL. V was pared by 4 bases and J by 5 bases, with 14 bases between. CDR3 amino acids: CASSPPGGRNEKLFF. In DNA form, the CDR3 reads TGCGCCAGCAGCCCGCCGGGAGGACGAAATGAAAAACTGTTTTTT.

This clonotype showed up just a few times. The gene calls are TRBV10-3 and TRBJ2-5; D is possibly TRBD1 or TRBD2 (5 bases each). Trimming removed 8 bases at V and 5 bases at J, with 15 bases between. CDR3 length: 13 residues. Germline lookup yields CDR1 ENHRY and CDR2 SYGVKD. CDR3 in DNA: TGTGCCATCGGGGGAGATCGAACGGAGACCCAGTACTTC. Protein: CAIGGDRTETQYF.

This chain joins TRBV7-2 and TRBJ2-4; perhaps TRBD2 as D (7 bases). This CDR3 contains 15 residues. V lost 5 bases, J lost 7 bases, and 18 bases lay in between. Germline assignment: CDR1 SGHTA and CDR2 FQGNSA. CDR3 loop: CASSPTWGGANIQYF. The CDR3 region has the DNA TGTGCCAGCAGCCCTACCTGGGGGGGGGCGAACATTCAGTACTTC.

CDR3 nucleotides: TGCGCCAGCAGCCCGGTAACGGGACAGCGGGAAAAACTGTTTTTT. Protein product: CASSPVTGQREKLFF. The V call is TRBV5-1, the J call TRBJ1-4, with 7 bases fitting TRBD1. The germline CDR1 and CDR2 sequences are SGHRS and YFSETQ. The V and J ends lost 4 bases and 8 bases, in that order; junction bases with no gene match: 11. The CDR3 covers 15 residues. Variable domain in full (rest from reference TRBV5-1 and TRBJ1-4): KAGVTQTPRYLIKTRGQQVTLSCSPISGHRSVSWYQQTPGQGLQFLFEYFSETQRNKGNFPGRFSGRQFSNSRSEMNVSTLELGDSALYLCASSPVTGQREKLFFGSGTQLSVL.

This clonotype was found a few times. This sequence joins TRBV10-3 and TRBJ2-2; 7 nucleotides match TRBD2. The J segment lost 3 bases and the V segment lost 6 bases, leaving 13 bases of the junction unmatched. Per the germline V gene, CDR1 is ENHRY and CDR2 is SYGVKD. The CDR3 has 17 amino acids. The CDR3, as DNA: TGTGCCATCAGGAAAGCTAGGGGTGCGGGGGACACCGGGGAGCTGTTTTTT. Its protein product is CAIRKARGAGDTGELFF.